These 8 T cell receptor beta chains were sequenced from one sample in a study of T cell repertoires in cytomegalovirus infection. One entry per CDR3 protein, called by TCRdb with MiXCR from the reads. The sample lists about 85,000 distinct CDR3 sequences, 45% to 55% occurring once. These receptors are not linked to any known antigen. Sequences were derived from CD8+ T cells from cultured PBMCs, sampled from culture after CMV antigen stimulation. These receptors came from a human donor in good health (CMV status not recorded). Some clones in this sample may be carry-over from other donors' samples.

The rearrangement joins TRBV6-5 to TRBJ2-7; the match to TRBD1 covers 7 bases. The CDR3 runs 16 residues. The J segment lost 6 bases and the V segment lost 2 bases, leaving 13 bases of the junction unmatched. From germline, CDR1 is MNHEY and CDR2 SVGAGI. The CDR3 sequence is CASSYEDRYPPGEQYF. The CDR3 DNA reads TGTGCCAGCAGTTACGAGGACAGGTACCCACCTGGCGAGCAGTACTTC.

This clonotype was observed a few times. The chain uses TRBV7-6 and TRBJ2-7; 8 bases align to TRBD1. The CDR3 is 14 residues long. J lost 2 bases, V lost 0 bases, and 0 bases had no gene match. Germline V gene lookup returns CDR1 SGHVS and CDR2 FNYEAQ. The CDR3 loop reads CASSLAGQAYEQYF. As DNA, the CDR3 is TGTGCCAGCAGCTTAGCGGGACAGGCCTACGAGCAGTACTTC.

This clonotype appeared a single time. V is TRBV6-4 and J is TRBJ2-7; 11 bases agree with TRBD1. The germline gives CDR1 MRHNA, CDR2 SNTAGT. Trimming cost V 4 bases and J 7 bases; bases outside gene matches: 6. The CDR3 runs 14 residues. The CDR3, as DNA: TGTGCCAGCAGTGCCGGGACAGGGGGGGTTGAGCAGTACTTC. It codes for CASSAGTGGVEQYF.

CDR3 residues: CASGGRGLDTQYF. The CDR3 DNA reads TGTGCCAGCGGGGGCAGGGGGCTGGATACGCAGTATTTT. The V call is TRBV6-8, the J call TRBJ2-3, with 8 bases aligning to TRBD1. Trimming removed 8 bases from V and 6 bases from J; junction bases left unmatched: 7. CDR3 length: 13 residues. CDR1 and CDR2 (germline): MNHGY, SAAAGT.

This clonotype has just one count. The chain has TRBV6-6 and TRBJ2-5; TRBD2 might be the D (5 bases). The CDR3 has 13 residues. The V end was cut by 10 bases, the J end by 5 bases, with 17 bases between. Looked up from germline, CDR1 is MNHNY and CDR2 is SVGAGI (reference sequence). CDR3 in amino acids: CATSDSETETQYF. CDR3 DNA: TGTGCCACCTCGGACTCCGAAACGGAGACCCAGTACTTC.

J is TRBJ2-7 and V is TRBV20-1, with 7 positions matching TRBD2. CDR3 length: 15 residues. V was pared by 0 bases and J by 1 base, with 6 bases of the junction left unmatched. CDR1 and CDR2 (germline): DFQATT, SNEGSKA (reference sequence). The CDR3 DNA follows: TGCAGTGCTAGAGATCGAGAGGGAGGGTCCTACGAGCAGTACTTC. Its translation: CSARDREGGSYEQYF.

The J gene is TRBJ2-4, the V gene TRBV28, with D maybe TRBD2 (6 bases). The CDR3 runs 18 residues. Germline V gene lookup returns CDR1 MDHEN and CDR2 SYDVKM. Trimming removed 2 bases at V and 0 bases at J, with 17 bases between. The chain's CDR3 is CASSLRVLGGRAKNIQYF. DNA of the CDR3: TGTGCCAGCAGTTTACGAGTTTTGGGGGGTCGAGCCAAAAACATTCAGTACTTC. Drawing the rest from reference TRBV28 and TRBJ2-4, the complete variable domain is DVKVTQSSRYLVKRTGEKVFLECVQDMDHENMFWYRQDPGLGLRLIYFSYDVKMKEKGDIPEGYSVSREKKERFSLILESASTNQTSMYLCASSLRVLGGRAKNIQYFGAGTRLSVL.

V is TRBV7-9 and J is TRBJ1-2, with 7 positions matching TRBD1. The CDR3 runs 11 residues. From germline, CDR1 is SEHNR and CDR2 FQNEAQ (reference sequence). The DNA of the CDR3 is TGTGCAATACAGGGGAACTATGGCTACACCTTC. This codes for CAIQGNYGYTF.